Listed below are T cell receptor beta chains from one sample, sequenced in a study of blood T cell repertoires in COVID-19. Generated by immunoSEQ multiplex PCR, the TCRdb table keeps only in-frame clones and is missing some. The sample carries some 51,000 clones, 90% recorded once. Sequenced material: peripheral blood. These receptors were collected from a human donor with active COVID-19. The donor label of this sample is uncertain. Both conserved end residues are part of each CDR3. A D gene is named only where the DNA matches it firmly. Not all rows give a size; the values are once, few, many and, for expanded clones, a class.

d_gene	j_gene	v_gene	abundance	CDR3nt	CDR3aa
TRBD1	TRBJ1-2	TRBV7-2	NA	TGTGCCAGCAGTCACAGGGGCCACTATGGCTACACCTTC	CASSHRGHYGYTF
TRBD2	TRBJ2-1	TRBV9	NA	TGTGCCAGCAGCATACTAGCGGGACCCTACAATGAGCAGTTCTTC	CASSILAGPYNEQFF
NA	TRBJ2-1	TRBV7-3	once	TGTGCCAGCAGCTTAAGAGGGCTCCACAATGAGCAGTTCTTC	CASSLRGLHNEQFF
NA	TRBJ2-1	TRBV18	NA	TGTGCCAGCTCACCGGGGCCGGGTGTAGTGGATGAGCAGTTCTTC	CASSPGPGVVDEQFF
TRBD1	TRBJ2-1	TRBV6-5	NA	TGTGCCAGCAGGCCCCAGGGGGCGGGCTACAATGAGCAGTTCTTC	CASRPQGAGYNEQFF
TRBD2	TRBJ2-1	TRBV4-2	NA	TGTGCCAGCAGCCACCACGGACTAGCGGGAGGCAATGAGCAGTTCTTC	CASSHHGLAGGNEQFF
NA	TRBJ1-1	TRBV6-2/TRBV6-3	once	TGTGCCAGCAGTTACTCCCTACAGGCTTACCTCATGAACACTGAAGCTTTCTTT	CASSYSLQAYLMNTEAFF
TRBD2	TRBJ2-7	TRBV4-1	NA	TGCGCCAGCAGCCAAGATCGTGTCTCCCCCCGGGGCGGGAGAGGCTACGAGCAGTACTTC	CASSQDRVSPRGGRGYEQYF
TRBD1	TRBJ2-1	TRBV7-6	NA	TGTGCCAGCAGCTACGGACAGGGGCCGACCTACAATGAGCAGTTCTTC	CASSYGQGPTYNEQFF
NA	TRBJ1-1	TRBV6-5	NA	TGTGCCAGCTGGCCCCCGACGAGGACTGAAGCTTTCTTT	CASWPPTRTEAFF
TRBD2	TRBJ2-3	TRBV5-1	NA	TGCGCCAGCAGCCCCGATTGGGGGGGAGTAGATACGCAGTATTTT	CASSPDWGGVDTQYF
TRBD1	TRBJ1-5	TRBV27	NA	TGTGCCAGCAGTTTGACAGGGAGCAATCAGCCCCAGCATTTT	CASSLTGSNQPQHF
TRBD2	TRBJ2-7	TRBV19	NA	TGTGCCAGTAGTCGGCTAGCGGGATTTTCCTCCTACGAGCAGTACTTC	CASSRLAGFSSYEQYF
TRBD2	TRBJ2-2	TRBV9	NA	TGTGCCAGCAGCGGAAGGCGACTCCCCTGGGGAGGGTCGGGGACCGGGGAGCTGTTTTTT	CASSGRRLPWGGSGTGELFF
TRBD2	TRBJ2-4	TRBV3-1/TRBV3-2	NA	TGTGCCAGCAGCCGGCGGACAGGGCAAGGACTAGCGGGAAAATTGGCCATTCAGTACTTC	CASSRRTGQGLAGKLAIQYF
TRBD2	TRBJ2-1	TRBV28	NA	TGTGCCAGCAGGTGGGGGGGCTACAATGAGCAGTTCTTC	CASRWGGYNEQFF
NA	TRBJ2-5	TRBV10-2	NA	TGCGCCAGCAGGGAGTTCATGTACCAAGAGACCCAGTACTTC	CASREFMYQETQYF
NA	TRBJ2-5	TRBV7-9	few	TGTGCCAGCAGCTTAGATCCAGGAGGGGAGACCCAGTACTTC	CASSLDPGGETQYF
NA	TRBJ1-4	TRBV18	NA	TGTGCCAGCTCACCCGGAGCAACTAATGAAAAACTGTTTTTT	CASSPGATNEKLFF
TRBD1	TRBJ2-1	TRBV4-1	NA	TGCGCCAGCAGCCGTGCCGGGACAGGGTCGGATGAGCAGTTCTTC	CASSRAGTGSDEQFF
NA	TRBJ2-3	TRBV19	NA	TGTGCCAGTAGTTGGACTTTAACAGATACGCAGTATTTT	CASSWTLTDTQYF
TRBD2	TRBJ2-1	TRBV28	NA	TGTGCCAGCAGTTTCCCGACTAGCGGGGCGCCTTACAATGAGCAGTTCTTC	CASSFPTSGAPYNEQFF
NA	TRBJ2-5	TRBV2	few	TGTGCCAGCAGGCCTGGGGGGGAGACCCAGTACTTC	CASRPGGETQYF
TRBD1	TRBJ1-2	TRBV27	NA	TGTGCCAGCAGCTACCTTCCGGGACAGGGATCTAACTATGGCTACACCTTC	CASSYLPGQGSNYGYTF
NA	TRBJ2-3	TRBV19	NA	TGTGCCAGTAGTATACGGACAGATACGCAGTATTTT	CASSIRTDTQYF
NA	TRBJ2-4	TRBV11-3	NA	TGTGCCAGCAGCCAGGGAAGAGGGGAGGACATTCAGTACTTC	CASSQGRGEDIQYF
TRBD1	TRBJ1-2	TRBV4-2	NA	TGTGCCAGCCTTTCGGGACAGAAAGAATCCTATGGCTACACCTTC	CASLSGQKESYGYTF
TRBD1	TRBJ1-2	TRBV7-2	NA	TGTGCCAGCAGCTTAGCTGGACAGGCTTCACCACTACGGCCAGGCTATGGCTACACCTTC	CASSLAGQASPLRPGYGYTF
TRBD1	TRBJ2-1	TRBV7-7	NA	TGTGCTAGCAGCACCGCCGAGGGACAGGGTACCCATGAGCAGTTCTTC	CASSTAEGQGTHEQFF
NA	TRBJ2-2	TRBV30	once	TGTGCCTGGAGTGTAGGGGCAAGGTCCGGGGAGCTGTTTTTT	CAWSVGARSGELFF
TRBD1	TRBJ2-2	TRBV5-1	NA	TGCGCCAGCACACCGACAGGGGTCACCGGGGAGCTGTTTTTT	CASTPTGVTGELFF
TRBD1	TRBJ2-7	TRBV25-1	NA	TGTGCCAGCAGTCCGACAGGGGATCTTAGCGAGCAGTACTTC	CASSPTGDLSEQYF
TRBD2	TRBJ2-3	TRBV18	NA	TGTGCCAGCTCCCCCACGGGGGGGAGGGATACGCAGTATTTT	CASSPTGGRDTQYF
NA	TRBJ1-2	TRBV6-5	NA	TGTGCCAGCAGTTACGGAGCTAACTATGGCTACACCTTC	CASSYGANYGYTF
NA	TRBJ2-7	TRBV4-2	few	TGTGCCAGCAGTCTGGACAGTGCAACCTCCTACGAGCAGTACTTC	CASSLDSATSYEQYF
NA	TRBJ2-1	TRBV30	NA	TGTGCCTGGAGTGTACGACTAGGAGACAATGAGCAGTTCTTC	CAWSVRLGDNEQFF
NA	TRBJ2-3	TRBV19	NA	TGTGCCAGTAGTATGTTACAGGCTGTCGGATACACAGATACGCAGTATTTT	CASSMLQAVGYTDTQYF
TRBD2	TRBJ2-7	TRBV6-2/TRBV6-3	NA	TGTGCCAGCAGTTACCCTAGCGGGCAAATCTTTTACGAGCAGTACTTC	CASSYPSGQIFYEQYF
NA	TRBJ2-4	TRBV25-1	NA	TGTGCCAGCAGTGAGTCGACAGTGACCCTAGCCAAAAACATTCAGTACTTC	CASSESTVTLAKNIQYF
TRBD1	TRBJ1-1	TRBV29-1	NA	TGCAGCGTAAGGACAGGGGCCTCGAACGCTGAAGCTTTCTTT	CSVRTGASNAEAFF
NA	TRBJ1-2	TRBV9	once	TGTGCCAGCAGCCCCGAGCCCCATGACAGGAGCTATGGCTACACCTTC	CASSPEPHDRSYGYTF
TRBD2	TRBJ2-3	TRBV4-1	NA	TGCGCCAGCAGCCAAGATCGGACTAGCGGGATTGGAAATACGCAGTATTTT	CASSQDRTSGIGNTQYF
NA	TRBJ1-2	TRBV10-3	NA	TGTGCCATCAGTGAGTCGATAGGGGCGCCCTATGGCTACACCTTC	CAISESIGAPYGYTF
TRBD1	TRBJ1-5	TRBV19	NA	TGTGCCAGTAGTGTTACAGGGGCGATACAGCCCCAGCATTTT	CASSVTGAIQPQHF
NA	TRBJ2-7	TRBV6-5	NA	TGTGCCAGCAGAAACGGACGGGGGGAGCAGTACTTC	CASRNGRGEQYF
NA	TRBJ1-1	TRBV3-1/TRBV3-2	once	TGTGCCAGCAGCCAAGATAGCGAGAACACTGAAGCTTTCTTT	CASSQDSENTEAFF
NA	TRBJ2-1	TRBV5-1	NA	TGCGCCAGCAGCTTCAACGGACAGACCTCCTACAATGAGCAGTTCTTC	CASSFNGQTSYNEQFF
TRBD1	TRBJ1-4	TRBV5-1	NA	TGCGCCAGCAGCATTGGGACAGGGCGGGATGAAAAACTGTTTTTT	CASSIGTGRDEKLFF
TRBD1	TRBJ1-5	TRBV10-3	NA	TGTGCCATCAGTGAAACAGGGGATAGCAATCAGCCCCAGCATTTT	CAISETGDSNQPQHF
NA	TRBJ2-7	TRBV7-9	few	TGTGCCAGCAGCTTAGACGGCGGCGCCTACGAGCAGTACTTC	CASSLDGGAYEQYF
NA	TRBJ1-2	TRBV10-3	NA	TGTGCCATCAGTGAGCTGTCAGGAAACTATGGCTACACCTTC	CAISELSGNYGYTF
NA	TRBJ2-7	TRBV5-1	NA	TGCGCCAGCAGCATACAGGGCCCCAAGTACGAGCAGTACTTC	CASSIQGPKYEQYF
NA	TRBJ2-1	TRBV18	NA	TGTGCCAGCTCACCACAACTAAGGACAACTTACAATGAGCAGTTCTTC	CASSPQLRTTYNEQFF
NA	TRBJ1-1	TRBV6-5	NA	TGTGCCAGCAGTTACTCCAAGAACACTGAAGCTTTCTTT	CASSYSKNTEAFF
TRBD1	TRBJ1-2	TRBV29-1	NA	TGCAGCGACCAGACAGGGTCTCACTATGGCTACACCTTC	CSDQTGSHYGYTF
TRBD1	TRBJ1-5	TRBV6-5	NA	TGTGCCAGCAGTTCCGGGACAGATAGCAATCAGCCCCAGCATTTT	CASSSGTDSNQPQHF
TRBD1	TRBJ1-1	TRBV15	NA	TGTGCCACCAGCGGGACAGGGCGCAGGTCTGAAGCTTTCTTT	CATSGTGRRSEAFF
NA	TRBJ1-2	TRBV29-1	NA	TGCAGCGTTGAGAGAGGGACTAACTATGGCTACACCTTC	CSVERGTNYGYTF